This T cell receptor (beta chain) was recovered during a study of OX40 agonist ivuxolimab in advanced cancers. The wider study: Males comprised approximately 84% of the group, whose mean age was roughly 60 years (range roughly 20 to 90). Study-wide results and caveats: Compared with CD4+, CD8+ T cells on average had more expanded clones. Clones of CD4+ and CD8+ blood T cells grew by week 6 at doses of 0.1 to 3.0 mg/kg.

In the case of this clone: The antigen is undetermined.

Drawing of blood for sampling happened at baseline, at cycle 4 day 1, and at cycle 7 day 1. Between the trimmed V and J ends, which lost 4 bases and 0 bases, there was a span of 19 bases. Looked up from germline, CDR1 is SGHAT and CDR2 is FQNNGV. CDR3 length: 18 amino acids. TCRdb keeps only in-frame clones here, not all; method: immunoSEQ multiplex PCR. The data show about 40,000 clones, with around 84% seen just once and about a sixth held by the top ten. The chain couples TRBV11-2 to TRBJ2-4, with D perhaps TRBD2 (5 bases). The material sequenced was CD4+ or CD8+ T cells sorted from blood, taken in a trial of the OX40 agonist ivuxolimab. This clonotype was obtained from an adult with an advanced solid tumor such as melanoma, head and neck, liver or kidney cancer. CDR3: CASSSRGRAYLAKNIQYF. DNA of the CDR3: TGTGCCAGCAGCTCACGTGGGCGGGCCTATCTAGCCAAAAACATTCAGTACTTC.